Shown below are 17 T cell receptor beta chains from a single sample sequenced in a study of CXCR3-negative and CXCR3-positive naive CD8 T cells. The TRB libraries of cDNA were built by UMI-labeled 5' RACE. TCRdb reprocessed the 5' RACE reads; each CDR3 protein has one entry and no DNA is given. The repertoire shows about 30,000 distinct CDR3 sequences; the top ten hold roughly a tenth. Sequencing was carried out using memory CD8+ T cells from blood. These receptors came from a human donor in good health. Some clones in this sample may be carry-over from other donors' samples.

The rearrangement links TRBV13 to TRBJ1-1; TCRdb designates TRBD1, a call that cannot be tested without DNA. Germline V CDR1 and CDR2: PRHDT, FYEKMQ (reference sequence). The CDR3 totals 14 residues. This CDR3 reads CASSPRASNTEAFF.

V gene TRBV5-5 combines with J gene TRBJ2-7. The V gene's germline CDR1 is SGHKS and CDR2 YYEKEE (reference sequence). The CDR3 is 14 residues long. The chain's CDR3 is CASSLWGERSEQYF.

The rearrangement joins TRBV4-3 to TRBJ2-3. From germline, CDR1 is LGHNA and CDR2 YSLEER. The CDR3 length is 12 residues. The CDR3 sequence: CASSQGWDTQYF.

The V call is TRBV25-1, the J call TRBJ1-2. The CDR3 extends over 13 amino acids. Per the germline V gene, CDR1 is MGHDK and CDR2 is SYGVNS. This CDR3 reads CASSDGSWLGYTF.

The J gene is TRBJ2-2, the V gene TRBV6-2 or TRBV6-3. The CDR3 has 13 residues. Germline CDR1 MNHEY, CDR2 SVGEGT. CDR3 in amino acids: CASSYGETGELFF.

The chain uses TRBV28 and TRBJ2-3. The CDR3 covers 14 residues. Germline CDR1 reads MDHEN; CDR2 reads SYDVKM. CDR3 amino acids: CASTDASSTDTQYF.

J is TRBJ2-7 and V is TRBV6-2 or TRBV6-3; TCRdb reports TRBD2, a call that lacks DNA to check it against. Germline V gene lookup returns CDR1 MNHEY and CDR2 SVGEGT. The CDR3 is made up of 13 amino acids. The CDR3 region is CASRPSGSYEQYF.

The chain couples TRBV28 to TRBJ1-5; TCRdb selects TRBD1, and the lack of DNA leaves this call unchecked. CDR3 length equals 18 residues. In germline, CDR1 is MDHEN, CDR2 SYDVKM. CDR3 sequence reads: CASSLPPFLGASGQPQHF. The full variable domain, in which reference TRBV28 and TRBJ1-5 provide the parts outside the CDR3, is DVKVTQSSRYLVKRTGEKVFLECVQDMDHENMFWYRQDPGLGLRLIYFSYDVKMKEKGDIPEGYSVSREKKERFSLILESASTNQTSMYLCASSLPPFLGASGQPQHFGDGTRLSIL.

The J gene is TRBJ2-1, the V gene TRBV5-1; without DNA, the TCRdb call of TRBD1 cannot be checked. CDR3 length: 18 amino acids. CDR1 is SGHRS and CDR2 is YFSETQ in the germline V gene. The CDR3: CASSLAWLVGTGYNEQFF.

This chain's CDR3 is CASSKRGSDTQYF. The rearrangement uses TRBV27 and TRBJ2-3; lacking DNA, the TRBD2 call made by TCRdb goes unchecked. CDR1 is MNHEY and CDR2 is SMNVEV in the germline V gene (reference sequence). The CDR3 consists of 13 residues.

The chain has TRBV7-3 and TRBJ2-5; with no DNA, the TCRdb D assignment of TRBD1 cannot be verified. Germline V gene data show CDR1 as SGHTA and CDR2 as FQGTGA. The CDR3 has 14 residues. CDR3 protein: CASSLIGQAETQYF.

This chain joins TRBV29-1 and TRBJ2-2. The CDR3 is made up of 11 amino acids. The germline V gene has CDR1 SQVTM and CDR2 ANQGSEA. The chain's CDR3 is CSVEETGELFF.

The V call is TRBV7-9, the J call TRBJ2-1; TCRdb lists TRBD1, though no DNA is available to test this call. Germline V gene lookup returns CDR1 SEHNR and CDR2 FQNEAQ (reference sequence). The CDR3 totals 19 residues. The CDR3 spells CASSPGGGVQGASGLEQFF. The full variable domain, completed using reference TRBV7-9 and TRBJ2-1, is DTGVSQNPRHKITKRGQNVTFRCDPISEHNRLYWYRQTLGQGPEFLTYFQNEAQLEKSRLLSDRFSAERPKGSFSTLEIQRTEQGDSAMYLCASSPGGGVQGASGLEQFFGPGTRLTVL.

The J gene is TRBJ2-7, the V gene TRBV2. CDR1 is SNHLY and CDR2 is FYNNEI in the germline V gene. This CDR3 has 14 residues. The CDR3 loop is CASSARLGSYEQYF.

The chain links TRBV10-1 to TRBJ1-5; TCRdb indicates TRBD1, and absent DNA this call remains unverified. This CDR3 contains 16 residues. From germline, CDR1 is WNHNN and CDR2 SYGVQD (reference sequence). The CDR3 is CASTPGAGKSNQPQHF.

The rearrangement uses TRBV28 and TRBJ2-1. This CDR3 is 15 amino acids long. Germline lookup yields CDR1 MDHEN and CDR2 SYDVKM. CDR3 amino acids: CASSLSSGTHNEQFF.

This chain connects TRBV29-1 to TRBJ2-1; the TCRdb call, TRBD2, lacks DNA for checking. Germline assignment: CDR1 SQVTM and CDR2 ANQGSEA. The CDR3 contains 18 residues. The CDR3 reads CSATGLAGEGPRTNEQFF.